This is a list of T cell receptor beta chains from one sample in a study of spatial heterogeneity in lung cancer. TCRdb itself ran the 5' RACE reads through MiXCR, one entry per CDR3 protein. The repertoire holds some 100,000 distinct CDR3 sequences, with around 4.3% as singletons. The material sequenced was lung tumor tissue, taken at surgery. Receptors originate from a male donor with early-stage non-small cell lung cancer. CDR3s leave out the opening cysteine and the closing phenylalanine or tryptophan.

v_call: TRBV28
cdr3_aa: ASSFLNGPSGGPDTQY

v_call: TRBV6-2/TRBV6-3
cdr3_aa: ASRLTGGNNQPQH

v_call: TRBV28
cdr3_aa: ASSRVPNTEAF

v_call: TRBV5-1
cdr3_aa: ASSLISATSNEQF

v_call: TRBV27
cdr3_aa: ASRYRGGPYEQY

v_call: TRBV6-5
cdr3_aa: ASSYSSGSSYEQY

v_call: TRBV7-2
cdr3_aa: ASSLNGIYNEQF

v_call: TRBV5-5
cdr3_aa: ASSPAPGTLEQY

v_call: TRBV28
cdr3_aa: ASSLPPASVQETQY

v_call: TRBV20-1
cdr3_aa: SCSGLNGEQF

v_call: TRBV4-2
cdr3_aa: ASSERQGSDTQY

v_call: TRBV2
cdr3_aa: ASTDSLAGAETQY

v_call: TRBV10-1
cdr3_aa: ASSESLGAGVNGYT

v_call: TRBV5-1
cdr3_aa: ASSQGAATNEKLF

v_call: TRBV28
cdr3_aa: ASSEWYSGNTIY

v_call: TRBV7-9
cdr3_aa: ASSNLRTDYNEQF

v_call: TRBV28
cdr3_aa: ASSLRGPSYEQY

v_call: TRBV5-1
cdr3_aa: ASRESPGGTYGYT

v_call: TRBV28
cdr3_aa: ASSFTPTGTYNEQF

v_call: TRBV29-1
cdr3_aa: SVVDSYEQY

v_call: TRBV20-1
cdr3_aa: SARQAGLSSNQPQH

v_call: TRBV3-1
cdr3_aa: ASSQSRLAGRNSGIPDTQY

v_call: TRBV28
cdr3_aa: ASSLSRQAYYEQY

v_call: TRBV11-3
cdr3_aa: ASSLGSGTDTQY

v_call: TRBV6-6
cdr3_aa: ASSTQQGLSRVQF

v_call: TRBV5-1
cdr3_aa: ASSPQGASADTQY

v_call: TRBV5-1
cdr3_aa: ASSWAREADTQY

v_call: TRBV20-1
cdr3_aa: SAINRAYEQY

v_call: TRBV3-1
cdr3_aa: ASSQIGGRGDYEQY

v_call: TRBV28
cdr3_aa: ASSYSGSSIAKNIQY

v_call: TRBV7-8
cdr3_aa: ASSLGSGGPSPLH

v_call: TRBV29-1
cdr3_aa: SVAKPGWEGYGYT

v_call: TRBV29-1
cdr3_aa: SVKIFGREANEQY

v_call: TRBV6-1
cdr3_aa: ATALASAYEQY

v_call: TRBV5-1
cdr3_aa: ASSGTGTLGRELF

v_call: TRBV3-1
cdr3_aa: ASSQGLGYGYT

v_call: TRBV10-3
cdr3_aa: AIGAPYEQY

v_call: TRBV5-1
cdr3_aa: ASSLNGMGTAYSNQPQH

v_call: TRBV7-9
cdr3_aa: ASSLFDSSYNEQF

v_call: TRBV2
cdr3_aa: ASAPGRDPSYEQY

v_call: TRBV20-1
cdr3_aa: SAGATEAF

v_call: TRBV4-1
cdr3_aa: ASSQGSYAYTQY

v_call: TRBV7-9
cdr3_aa: ASSLIQPADTQY

v_call: TRBV10-3
cdr3_aa: AISIGQQETQY

v_call: TRBV7-6
cdr3_aa: ASSIQGDTEAF

v_call: TRBV18
cdr3_aa: ASSPDPSSTEAF

v_call: TRBV23-1
cdr3_aa: ASSQSEGADKNIQY

v_call: TRBV5-1
cdr3_aa: ASTWAGGETQY

v_call: TRBV5-6
cdr3_aa: ASSLADRTQY

v_call: TRBV5-1
cdr3_aa: ASRAGPNTEAF

v_call: TRBV4-1
cdr3_aa: ASRKGTSGSHKETQY

v_call: TRBV5-1
cdr3_aa: ASSLEPGENTEAF

v_call: TRBV24-1
cdr3_aa: ATSDFLAGSMDEQF

v_call: TRBV2
cdr3_aa: AILGHYEQY

v_call: TRBV3-1
cdr3_aa: ASSLPTSGKETQY

v_call: TRBV28
cdr3_aa: ASSFGRGGEQY

v_call: TRBV12-3/TRBV12-4
cdr3_aa: ASSFLETQETQY

v_call: TRBV27
cdr3_aa: ATKQGLDTGELF

v_call: TRBV4-2
cdr3_aa: ASSLEAGVGTDTQY